This entry lists 24 T cell receptor beta chains sequenced from one sample in a study of blood T cell repertoires in COVID-19. Repertoires were generated with immunoSEQ multiplex PCR, while TCRdb's copy carries only in-frame clones and drops some. The table lists over 55,000 clones, 80% to 90% of them singletons. The sequenced material came from PBMCs or T cells enriched from blood (not recorded which). These receptors were collected from a woman in her 40s with acute COVID-19.

The genes are TRBV6-1 and TRBJ2-3, with D possibly TRBD2 on 6 matching bases. Trimming took off 3 bases at V and 2 bases at J, with 12 bases between the two ends. This CDR3 comprises 15 residues. Per the germline V gene, CDR1 is MNHNS and CDR2 is SASEGT. DNA for the CDR3: TGTGCCAGCAGTGAGCGGGGAGGCGCCACAGATACGCAGTATTTT. It is translated as CASSERGGATDTQYF.

The gene calls are TRBV19 and TRBJ2-3; D may be TRBD1 (5 bases). Trimming stripped 2 bases from V and 4 bases from J, with 10 bases between. Germline-derived CDR1 and CDR2 are LNHDA and SQIVND (reference sequence). CDR3 size: 14 residues. CDR3 region: CASSISWGPDTQYF. CDR3 nucleotides: TGTGCCAGTAGTATATCATGGGGCCCAGATACGCAGTATTTT.

This clone has just a few counts. The chain uses TRBV27 and TRBJ2-1; no definite D call. Trimming took off 5 bases at V and 7 bases at J, with 15 bases between the two ends. The length of the CDR3 is 14 residues. Germline V gene sequence: CDR1 MNHEY, CDR2 SMNVEV (reference sequence). CDR3 nucleotides: TGTGCCAGCAGTGCCCGGGTCGGAGTGAATGAGCAGTTCTTC. This codes for CASSARVGVNEQFF.

The sample holds one count of this clone. This chain links TRBV10-3 with TRBJ2-7, with 8 bases identical to TRBD2. CDR1 and CDR2 from the germline V gene are ENHRY and SYGVKD. J gave up 2 bases and V 6 bases, and 6 bases lay outside the gene matches. The CDR3 has 14 amino acids. CDR3 coding DNA: TGTGCCATCAGCCCGGGACTAGGGACCTACGAGCAGTACTTC. Protein product: CAISPGLGTYEQYF.

The chain links TRBV5-1 to TRBJ1-6, with 7 bases lining up with TRBD1. The CDR3 has 17 amino acids. V trimming: 0 bases; J trimming: 7 bases; junction bases outside the gene matches: 10. Germline V CDR1 and CDR2: SGHRS, YFSETQ. The CDR3 reads CASSLAGGPRGNSPLHF. CDR3 coding DNA: TGCGCCAGCAGCTTGGCAGGGGGACCGCGGGGAAATTCACCCCTCCACTTT.

The V gene is TRBV19, the J gene TRBJ1-4; D ambiguous. This CDR3 contains 15 residues. Trimming pared 9 bases from V and 4 bases from J, leaving 18 bases between. Germline V gene sequence: CDR1 LNHDA, CDR2 SQIVND (reference sequence). CDR3 DNA sequence: TGTGCCAGCCGGTCCCAGCAGGCCGTTAATGAAAAACTGTTTTTT. This sequence encodes CASRSQQAVNEKLFF. The variable domain in full, completed from reference TRBV19 and TRBJ1-4, reads DGGITQSPKYLFRKEGQNVTLSCEQNLNHDAMYWYRQDPGQGLRLIYYSQIVNDFQKGDIAEGYSVSREKKESFPLTVTSAQKNPTAFYLCASRSQQAVNEKLFFGSGTQLSVL.

In regard to this clone: Within the sample, other DNA sequences also encode this same CDR3. Written as DNA, the CDR3 is TGTGCCAGCAGTGAAGTAATAGCGGAGACCCAGTACTTC. It is translated as CASSEVIAETQYF. The chain recombines TRBV2 with TRBJ2-5; TRBD2 might be the D (5 bases). Germline CDR1 and CDR2: SNHLY and FYNNEI. Trimming stripped 1 base from V and 5 bases from J, with 8 bases between. The CDR3 extends over 13 amino acids.

This chain uses TRBV6-6 with TRBJ1-5; D gene unclear. CDR3 length equals 16 residues. Germline V gives CDR1 MNHNY, CDR2 SVGAGI (reference sequence). Trimming removed 2 bases from V and 0 bases from J, with 11 bases in between. CDR3 sequence: CASSYTPTDSNQPQHF. The CDR3 bases are TGTGCCAGCAGTTACACGCCCACTGATAGCAATCAGCCCCAGCATTTT.

The J gene is TRBJ2-1, the V gene TRBV11-3; 9 bases line up with TRBD2. V was pared by 5 bases and J by 7 bases, with 3 bases of the junction left unmatched. Germline V gene lookup returns CDR1 SGHNT and CDR2 YENEEA. The CDR3 contains 13 residues. CDR3: CASSISGSNEQFF. The CDR3 bases are TGTGCCAGCAGCATTAGCGGGAGTAATGAGCAGTTCTTC.

The genes are TRBV14 and TRBJ2-2; D gene ambiguous. The CDR3 length is 15 residues. The V and J ends lost 0 bases and 2 bases respectively, with 7 bases between them. Germline lookup yields CDR1 SGHDN and CDR2 FVKESK. Here the CDR3 reads CASSQEWANTGELFF. For the CDR3, the DNA is TGTGCCAGCAGCCAAGAATGGGCTAACACCGGGGAGCTGTTTTTT.

The chain joins TRBV4-2 to TRBJ2-7, with D possibly being TRBD2 (8 bases). V was pared by 1 base and J by 0 bases, with 16 bases between. Germline CDR1 and CDR2: LGHNA and YNFKEQ. The CDR3 extends over 17 amino acids. CDR3 sequence (DNA): TGTGCCAGCAGCCAAGGTCCGGGAGGGGGCCTCTCCTACGAGCAGTACTTC. It specifies CASSQGPGGGLSYEQYF.

This sequence joins TRBV2 and TRBJ1-5, with unresolved D. Germline CDR1 reads SNHLY; CDR2 reads FYNNEI. Trimming stripped 6 bases from V and 0 bases from J, with 9 bases between. This CDR3 spans 14 amino acids. The CDR3 nucleotides read TGTGCCAGCAGGCCGGACTTTAGCAATCAGCCCCAGCATTTT. This translates into CASRPDFSNQPQHF.

The CDR3 DNA follows: TGTGCCAGCAGTTACGGGACTAGCGGGTTTGGCGAGCAGTACTTC. Amino acid sequence: CASSYGTSGFGEQYF. The chain links TRBV27 to TRBJ2-7; 12 positions agree with TRBD2. CDR3 size: 15 residues. Germline CDR1 and CDR2: MNHEY and SMNVEV (reference sequence). Trimming at V came to 4 bases and at J to 6 bases, leaving 7 bases not matched to a gene.

The chain joins TRBV7-9 to TRBJ2-2; D uncertain. The CDR3 is made up of 14 amino acids. V was cut by 3 bases and J by 0 bases, with 5 bases left in between. Germline V CDR1 and CDR2: SEHNR, FQNEAQ (reference sequence). The CDR3 sequence: CASSFLTNTGELFF. The CDR3 bases are TGTGCCAGCAGCTTCCTTACGAACACCGGGGAGCTGTTTTTT.

This chain uses TRBV9 with TRBJ1-6; 7 bases agree with TRBD1. The ends lost 2 bases at V and 10 bases at J; junction bases unmatched: 9. This CDR3 region has 15 residues. Germline V lookup: CDR1 SGDLS, CDR2 YYNGEE. The CDR3 bases are TGTGCCAGCAGCGTCTTTGAGGGGGCTAGGTCACCCCTCCACTTT. Protein product: CASSVFEGARSPLHF.

The CDR3 is CASSRASSYEQYF. For the CDR3, the DNA is TGCGCCAGCAGTCGAGCGAGCTCCTACGAGCAGTACTTC. This rearrangement joins TRBV23-1 to TRBJ2-7; no reliable D call. TRBV23-1 is treated as an ORF (open reading frame) with a function not yet certain. The CDR3 totals 13 residues. V was pared by 4 bases and J by 0 bases, with 7 bases between.

The CDR3 loop reads CASSSGNEQFF. CDR3 sequence (DNA): TGTGCCAGTAGTAGCGGGAATGAGCAGTTCTTC. V gene TRBV19 combines with J gene TRBJ2-1; D possibly corresponds to TRBD2 (5 bases). CDR1 LNHDA and CDR2 SQIVND come from the germline V gene (reference sequence). The CDR3 sequence is 11 residues long. V lost 4 bases to trimming and J lost 7 bases, with 5 bases between them.

This clone occurred a few times. This chain uses TRBV28 with TRBJ2-7, with 9 nucleotides matching TRBD2. This CDR3 has 16 amino acids. V trimming: 7 bases; J trimming: 0 bases; junction bases outside the gene matches: 10. CDR1 and CDR2 (germline): MDHEN, SYDVKM. The CDR3 DNA follows: TGTGCCAGCACAGGGAGCGGGGGGCCGAGCTCCTACGAGCAGTACGTC. Translated, it gives CASTGSGGPSSYEQYV.

This chain connects TRBV6-5 to TRBJ2-3, with D unresolved. Germline CDR1 MNHEY, CDR2 SVGAGI. V was cut by 0 bases and J by 1 base, with 11 bases left in between. CDR3 size: 16 residues. For the CDR3, the DNA is TGTGCCAGCAGTTACTCTCGCCGCGCGGGCACAGATACGCAGTATTTT. This codes for CASSYSRRAGTDTQYF.

The CDR3 sequence: CASSYSRLTGELFF. As DNA, the CDR3 is TGTGCCAGCAGTTACTCGAGATTGACCGGGGAGCTGTTTTTT. V gene TRBV6-5 combines with J gene TRBJ2-2; D is ambiguous. This CDR3 spans 14 amino acids. The V and J ends lost 0 bases and 5 bases respectively, with 7 bases between them. Per germline, CDR1 MNHEY and CDR2 SVGAGI.

The V gene is TRBV5-6, the J gene TRBJ1-6; D unresolved. The V end was cut by 1 base, the J end by 0 bases, with 8 bases between. This CDR3 has 16 amino acids. The germline CDR1 and CDR2 sequences are SGHDT and YYEEEE. CDR3 region: CASSLSGPSYNSPLHF. The CDR3 DNA follows: TGTGCCAGCAGCTTGTCTGGCCCCTCCTATAATTCACCCCTCCACTTT.

This clone has a single count. The gene calls are TRBV4-2 and TRBJ2-5, with TRBD2 identical over 7 bases. V shed 0 bases, J shed 6 bases, and the junction held 13 bases outside the gene matches. CDR3 length: 17 residues. Germline-derived CDR1 and CDR2 are LGHNA and YNFKEQ. The CDR3 sequence is CASSQEGDGGSSKTQYF. Here the CDR3 DNA reads TGTGCCAGCAGCCAAGAAGGTGATGGCGGGAGCTCGAAGACCCAGTACTTC.

The chain is built from TRBV29-1 and TRBJ1-1, with D possibly matching TRBD1 (5 bases). CDR1 and CDR2 from the germline V gene are SQVTM and ANQGSEA. This CDR3 has 13 residues. Trimming stripped 7 bases from V and 2 bases from J, with 14 bases between. The DNA for the CDR3 is TGCAGCGGCTCCCCAGGGCTAAACACTGAAGCTTTCTTT. This sequence encodes CSGSPGLNTEAFF.

The J gene is TRBJ1-1, the V gene TRBV3-1 (or the pseudogene TRBV3-2); D is unresolved. The V end lost 2 bases, the J end lost 1 base, and 20 bases lay between the germline ends. Germline V gene sequence: CDR1 LGHDT, CDR2 YNNKEL (reference sequence). The CDR3 length is 18 residues. CDR3 DNA: TGTGCCAGCAGCCAAAAGGTTACGGCGGGGAAGAGGAACACTGAAGCTTTCTTT. Residues: CASSQKVTAGKRNTEAFF.